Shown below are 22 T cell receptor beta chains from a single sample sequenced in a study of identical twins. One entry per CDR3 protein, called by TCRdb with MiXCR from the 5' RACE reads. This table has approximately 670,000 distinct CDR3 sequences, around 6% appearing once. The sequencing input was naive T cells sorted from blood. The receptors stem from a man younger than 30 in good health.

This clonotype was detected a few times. CDR3 sequence: CASSLARTSDRGFTEAFF. The CDR3, as DNA: TGCGCCAGCAGCTTGGCCCGGACTTCGGACAGGGGATTCACTGAAGCTTTCTTT. This chain connects TRBV5-1 to TRBJ1-1; 9 positions agree with TRBD1. Germline loops: CDR1 SGHRS, CDR2 YFSETQ. Germline trimming cut 0 bases from V and 4 bases from J; bases unmatched to any gene: 13. CDR3 length: 18 residues.

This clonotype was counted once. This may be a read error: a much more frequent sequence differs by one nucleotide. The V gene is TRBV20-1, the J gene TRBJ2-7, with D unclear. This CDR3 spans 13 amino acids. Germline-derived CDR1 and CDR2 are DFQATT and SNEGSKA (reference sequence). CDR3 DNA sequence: TGCAGTGCTGGAGATGATCCTCTCTACGAGCAGTACTTC. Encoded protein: CSAGDDPLYEQYF.

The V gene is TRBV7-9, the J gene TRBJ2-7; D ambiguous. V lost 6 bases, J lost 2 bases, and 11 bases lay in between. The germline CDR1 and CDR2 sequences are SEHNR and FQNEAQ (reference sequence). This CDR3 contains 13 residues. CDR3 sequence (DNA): TGTGCCAGCAGTCCCGACACGACCTACGAGCAGTACGTC. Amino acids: CASSPDTTYEQYV.

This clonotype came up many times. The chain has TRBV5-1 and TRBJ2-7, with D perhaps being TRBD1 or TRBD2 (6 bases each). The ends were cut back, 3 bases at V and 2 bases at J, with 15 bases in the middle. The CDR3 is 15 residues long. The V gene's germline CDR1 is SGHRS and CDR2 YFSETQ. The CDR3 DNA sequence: TGCGCCAGCAGCTCGGAGGGGGACGCACCCTACGAGCAGTACTTC. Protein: CASSSEGDAPYEQYF.

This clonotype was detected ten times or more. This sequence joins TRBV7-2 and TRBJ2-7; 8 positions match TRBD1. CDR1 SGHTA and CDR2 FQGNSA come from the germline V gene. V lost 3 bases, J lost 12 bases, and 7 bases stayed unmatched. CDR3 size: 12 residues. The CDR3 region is CASSLTGEARYF. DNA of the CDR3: TGTGCCAGCAGCTTGACAGGGGAGGCTCGGTACTTC.

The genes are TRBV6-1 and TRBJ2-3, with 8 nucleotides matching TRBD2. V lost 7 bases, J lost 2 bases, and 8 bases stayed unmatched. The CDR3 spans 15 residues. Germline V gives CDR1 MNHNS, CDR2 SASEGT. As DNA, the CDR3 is TGTGCCAGCAAAATTAGCGGGACGCTCACAGATACGCAGTATTTT. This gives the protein CASKISGTLTDTQYF.

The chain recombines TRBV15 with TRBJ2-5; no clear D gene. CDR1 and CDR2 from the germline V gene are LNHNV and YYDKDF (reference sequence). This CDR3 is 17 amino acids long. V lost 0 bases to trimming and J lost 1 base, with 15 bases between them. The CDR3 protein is CATSRDSRGGFQETQYF. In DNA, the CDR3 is TGTGCCACCAGCAGAGATTCTCGAGGCGGCTTCCAAGAGACCCAGTACTTC.

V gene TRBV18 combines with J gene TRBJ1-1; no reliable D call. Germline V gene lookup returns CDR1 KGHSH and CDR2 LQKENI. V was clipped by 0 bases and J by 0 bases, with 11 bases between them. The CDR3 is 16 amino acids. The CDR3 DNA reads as TGTGCCAGCTCACCACCAGCAGGCCGCATGAACACTGAAGCTTTCTTT. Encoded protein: CASSPPAGRMNTEAFF.

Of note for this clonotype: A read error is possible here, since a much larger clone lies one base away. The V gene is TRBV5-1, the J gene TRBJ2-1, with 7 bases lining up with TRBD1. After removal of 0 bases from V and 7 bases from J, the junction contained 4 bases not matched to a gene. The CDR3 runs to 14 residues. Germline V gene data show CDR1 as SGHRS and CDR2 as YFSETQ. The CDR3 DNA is TGCGCCAGCAGCTTGGTACTACAGGGGAATGAGCAGTTCTTC. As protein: CASSLVLQGNEQFF.

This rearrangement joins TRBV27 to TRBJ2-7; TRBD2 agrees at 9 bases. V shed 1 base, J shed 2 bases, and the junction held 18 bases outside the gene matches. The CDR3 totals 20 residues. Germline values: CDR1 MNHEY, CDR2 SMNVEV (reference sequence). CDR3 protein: CASSLYPLSPLAGTPYEQYF. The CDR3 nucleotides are TGTGCCAGCAGTTTATACCCTCTATCCCCGCTAGCGGGAACTCCCTACGAGCAGTACTTC.

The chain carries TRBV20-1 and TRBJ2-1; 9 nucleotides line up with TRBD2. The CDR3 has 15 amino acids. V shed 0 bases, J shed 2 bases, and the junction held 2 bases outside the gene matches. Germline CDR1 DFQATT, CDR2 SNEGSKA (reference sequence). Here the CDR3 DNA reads TGCAGTGCTAGAGATAGCGGGAGTCCCTACAATGAGCAGTTCTTC. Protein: CSARDSGSPYNEQFF.

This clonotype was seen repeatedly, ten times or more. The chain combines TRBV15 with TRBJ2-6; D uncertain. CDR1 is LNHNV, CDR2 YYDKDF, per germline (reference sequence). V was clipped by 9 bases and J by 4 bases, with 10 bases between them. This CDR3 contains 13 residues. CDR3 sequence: CATSRYGANVLTF. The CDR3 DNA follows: TGTGCCACGTCCAGGTACGGGGCCAACGTCCTGACTTTC.

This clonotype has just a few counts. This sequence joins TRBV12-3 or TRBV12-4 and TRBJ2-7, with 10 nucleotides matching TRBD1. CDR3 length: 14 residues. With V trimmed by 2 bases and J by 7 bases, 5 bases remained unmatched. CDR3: CASSLSRTGGEQYF. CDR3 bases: TGTGCCAGCAGTTTATCCCGGACAGGGGGTGAGCAGTACTTC.

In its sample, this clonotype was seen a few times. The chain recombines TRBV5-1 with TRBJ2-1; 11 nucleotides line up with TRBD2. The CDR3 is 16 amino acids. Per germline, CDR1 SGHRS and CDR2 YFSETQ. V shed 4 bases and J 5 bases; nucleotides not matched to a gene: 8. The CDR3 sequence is CASSGTSGRLNNEQFF. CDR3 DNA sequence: TGCGCCAGCAGCGGTACTAGCGGGAGACTCAACAATGAGCAGTTCTTC.

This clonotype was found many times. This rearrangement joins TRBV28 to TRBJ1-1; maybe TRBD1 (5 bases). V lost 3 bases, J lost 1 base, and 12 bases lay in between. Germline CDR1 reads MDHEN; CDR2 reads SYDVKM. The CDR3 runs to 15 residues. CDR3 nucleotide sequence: TGTGCCAGCAGTTTGACGGGGCAACCGAACACTGAAGCTTTCTTT. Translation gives CASSLTGQPNTEAFF.

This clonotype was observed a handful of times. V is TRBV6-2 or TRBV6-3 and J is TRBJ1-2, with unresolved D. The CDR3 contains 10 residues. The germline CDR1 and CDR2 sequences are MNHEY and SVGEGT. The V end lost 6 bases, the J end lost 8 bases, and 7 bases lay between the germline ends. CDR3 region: CASSGIGYTF. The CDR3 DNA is TGTGCCAGCAGCGGGATCGGCTACACCTTC.

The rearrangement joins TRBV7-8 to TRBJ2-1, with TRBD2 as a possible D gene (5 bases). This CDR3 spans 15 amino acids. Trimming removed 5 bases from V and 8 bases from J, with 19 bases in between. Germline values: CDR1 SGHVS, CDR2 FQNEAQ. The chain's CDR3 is CASSPPLGVRHEQFF. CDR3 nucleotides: TGTGCCAGCAGCCCCCCCCTCGGGGTGCGCCATGAGCAGTTCTTC.

The DNA of the CDR3 is TGTGCCAGTAGTATAATGTCGGGACTCTCCTCCTACAATGAGCAGTTCTTC. This encodes CASSIMSGLSSYNEQFF. The chain employs TRBV19 and TRBJ2-1; D perhaps matches TRBD2 (6 bases). The germline V gene has CDR1 LNHDA and CDR2 SQIVND (reference sequence). The V gene lost 2 bases and the J gene lost 0 bases, with 14 bases spanning the gap. The CDR3 totals 17 residues.

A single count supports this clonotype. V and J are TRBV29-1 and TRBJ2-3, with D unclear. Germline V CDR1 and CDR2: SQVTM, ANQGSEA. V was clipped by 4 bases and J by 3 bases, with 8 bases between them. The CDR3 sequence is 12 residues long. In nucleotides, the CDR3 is TGCAGCGTTGCTTTGGGGACAGATACGCAGTATTTT. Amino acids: CSVALGTDTQYF.

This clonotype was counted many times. CDR3 in amino acids: CASSRDRGKNQPQHF. The CDR3 nucleotides are TGTGCCAGCAGCCGAGACAGGGGAAAGAATCAGCCCCAGCATTTT. The chain joins TRBV12-3 or TRBV12-4 to TRBJ1-5, with 8 bases fitting TRBD1. The CDR3 extends over 15 amino acids. V was clipped by 6 bases and J by 4 bases; unmatched bases: 8.

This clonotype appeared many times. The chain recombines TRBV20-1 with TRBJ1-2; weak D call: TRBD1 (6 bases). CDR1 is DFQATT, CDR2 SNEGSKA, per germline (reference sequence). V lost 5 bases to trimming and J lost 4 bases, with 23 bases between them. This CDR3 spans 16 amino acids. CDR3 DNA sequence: TGCAGTGCTGGCGGGACATACCCCTTCTTCTTCTATGGCTACACCTTC. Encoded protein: CSAGGTYPFFFYGYTF.

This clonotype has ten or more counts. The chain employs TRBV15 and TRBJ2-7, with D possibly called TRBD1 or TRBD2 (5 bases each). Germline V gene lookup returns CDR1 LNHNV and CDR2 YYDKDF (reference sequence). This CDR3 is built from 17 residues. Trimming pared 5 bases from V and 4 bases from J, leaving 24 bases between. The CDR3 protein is CATSRDVDLQKGYEQYF. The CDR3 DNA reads TGTGCCACCAGCCGGGACGTTGACTTGCAAAAAGGGTACGAGCAGTACTTC.